This T cell receptor beta chain originates from a study of cytomegalovirus exposure and HLA in healthy donors. Trimming removed 8 bases from V and 3 bases from J, with 11 bases in between. The CDR3 has 12 amino acids. Germline V lookup: CDR1 MDHEN, CDR2 SYDVKM. Concerning this clone: The antigen is not known.

Study results and caveats: Most of the TCR beta V segments (in an earlier analysis) were productive either about 87% or about 30% of the time. What TCR beta sequences reportedly achieved was accurate prediction of HLA-A and HLA-B alleles in most subjects.

The PCR made use of 60 Vbeta and 13 Jbeta primers. TCRdb's copy holds only in-frame clones and misses some; the assay was immunoSEQ multiplex PCR. Here the sample spans 94,000 or so clones, about 71% being singletons. V is TRBV28 and J is TRBJ2-7, with D perhaps TRBD1 (6 bases). The clonotype originates from a man between 60 and 70 years old in good health and CMV-seronegative. Sequencing was carried out using PBMCs. The CDR3 nucleotides are TGTGCCAGCCACTCAGGGGTCTACGAGCAGTACTTC. Protein sequence: CASHSGVYEQYF.